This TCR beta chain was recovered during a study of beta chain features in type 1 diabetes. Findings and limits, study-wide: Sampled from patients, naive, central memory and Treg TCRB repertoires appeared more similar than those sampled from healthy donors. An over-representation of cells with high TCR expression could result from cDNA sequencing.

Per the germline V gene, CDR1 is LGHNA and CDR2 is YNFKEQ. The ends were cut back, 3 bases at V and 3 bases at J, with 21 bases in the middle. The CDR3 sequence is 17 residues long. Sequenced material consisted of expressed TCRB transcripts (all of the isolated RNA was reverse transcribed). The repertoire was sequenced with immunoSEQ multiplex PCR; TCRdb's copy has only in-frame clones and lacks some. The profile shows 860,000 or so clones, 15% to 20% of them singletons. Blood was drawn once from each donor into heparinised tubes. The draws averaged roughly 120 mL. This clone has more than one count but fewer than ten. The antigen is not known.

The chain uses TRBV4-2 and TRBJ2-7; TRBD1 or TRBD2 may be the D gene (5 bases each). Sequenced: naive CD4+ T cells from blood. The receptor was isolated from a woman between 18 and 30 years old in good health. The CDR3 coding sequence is TGTGCCAGCAGCCATACGACCGTGGCAGGGAGCTTCTACGAGCAGTACTTC. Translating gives CASSHTTVAGSFYEQYF.